This T cell receptor beta chain was observed in a study of CD8 T cells in Susac syndrome. Overall study: When blood was drawn, patients with Susac syndrome were on intravenous immunoglobulin alone, on corticosteroids, or therapy-naive.

Concerning this clonotype itself: Its antigen remains unknown.

Findings of the study overall: The authors found no clonal expansion in Susac syndrome CD4+ T cell repertoires.

RNA, at about 0.45 to 1 ug, was reverse transcribed with random hexamers. Amplification of TCR beta CDR3 was carried out by immunoSEQ multiplex PCR, which covered 54 Vbeta and 13 Jbeta segments. In TCRdb, the immunoSEQ multiplex PCR reads were re-called with MiXCR into one record per CDR3 protein. Here the sample spans under 200,000 distinct CDR3 sequences, 90% to 95% being singletons. V was pared by 9 bases and J by 3 bases, with 9 bases of the junction left unmatched. Looked up from germline, CDR1 is SNHLY and CDR2 is FYNNEI. CDR3 length: 15 amino acids. The V and J genes are TRBV2 and TRBJ2-3, with 10 bases matching TRBD1. The sample was CD4+ T cells from PBMCs. This TCR was recovered from a human donor with Susac syndrome. Here the CDR3 DNA reads TGTGCCAGTAGACCCCGGGACAGGGGAACAGATACGCAGTATTTT. This codes for CASRPRDRGTDTQYF.